Listed below are T cell receptor beta chains from one sample, sequenced in a study of cytomegalovirus exposure and HLA in healthy donors. The assay was immunoSEQ multiplex PCR, and TCRdb's table has in-frame clones only and misses some. The sample lists 150,000 to 160,000 clones; 85% were seen once. Sequencing was done on a sample of PBMCs. The receptor set was obtained from a woman aged 18-29 years in good health and CMV-seronegative. Each CDR3 is given with its conserved first and last residue.

cdr3_aa v_call
CASSPTGLAGNNEQFF TRBV7-2
CASSSPHSSSYNEQFF TRBV28
CATKPRAGNNQPQHF TRBV19
CSVVFQDSYEQYF TRBV29-1
CASTTDPKYGYTF TRBV27
CASGSPGHLSFGNQPQHF TRBV28
CASSVAGVADTQYF TRBV9
CASSSEKSWQPQHF TRBV27
CASSQESSTGAHQPQHF TRBV4-1
CASSSHRASSYNSPLHF TRBV28
CSARRGNTIYF TRBV20-1
CASSRVFRSGANVLTF TRBV19
CASSLGTSTYEQYF TRBV5-1
CASSPAGAVNQPQHF TRBV6-6
CASRRSGQGASRVNTEAFF TRBV19
CASGRRLAGGDIQYF TRBV6-1
CANGQGYEQYF TRBV6-1
CASSFNRDTEAFF TRBV6-6
CASSQDIWGTGPKDTEAFF TRBV4-1
CASSEGGGQDTQYF TRBV6-1
CASSRVRYNEQFF TRBV7-9
CASSSRVSYGYTF TRBV7-9
CASSPGLAGVNEQFF TRBV7-3
CASSWGTGSNQPQHF TRBV6-6
CASSFGTSGSYEQYF TRBV27
CASEMETQYF TRBV7-8
CASSQDEGSSGAPYEQYF TRBV4-3
CASSPASPTGEQYF TRBV18
CASSLSWGEQFF TRBV27
CASSVGLRDGYTF TRBV9
CASSRGYLPYGYTF TRBV28
CASSVGGGANEQYF TRBV9
CASSLNQGLAEQYF TRBV5-1
CASEPGQTISSGANVLTF TRBV9
CAISDTGTDLYEQYF TRBV10-3
CASSLGLAPTDTQYF TRBV27
CASAALLAGVYEQYF TRBV27
CASKPRDYLPGEQYF TRBV2
CASRRTGGDANYGYTF TRBV19
CASSELDDEQYF TRBV4-1
CATGVSGANVLTF TRBV10-3
CSSSSLRGGRNEGYTF TRBV7-9
CSGGGASTDTQYF TRBV29-1
CASSLGGSRNSPLHF TRBV28
CASSFGIAGGFTDTQYF TRBV7-8
CSFGGGREQFF TRBV29-1
CASSEEGGDTQYF TRBV6-1
CASSLSSRGWQYF TRBV27
CASSYSGTGGPGEQYF TRBV6-5
CASSLDYSGAFF TRBV7-2